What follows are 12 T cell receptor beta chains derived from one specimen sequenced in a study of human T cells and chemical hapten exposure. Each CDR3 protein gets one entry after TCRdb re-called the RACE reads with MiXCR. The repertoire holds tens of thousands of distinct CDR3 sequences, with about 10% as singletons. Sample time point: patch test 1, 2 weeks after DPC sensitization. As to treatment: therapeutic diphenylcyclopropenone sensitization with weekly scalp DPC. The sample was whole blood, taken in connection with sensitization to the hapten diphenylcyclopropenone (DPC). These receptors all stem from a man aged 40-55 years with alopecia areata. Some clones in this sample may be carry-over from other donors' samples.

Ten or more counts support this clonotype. This chain's CDR3 is CASRNALLSYEQYV. Written as DNA, the CDR3 is TGTGCCAGCAGAAACGCCCTACTGAGCTACGAGCAGTACGTC. The rearrangement links TRBV12-3 or TRBV12-4 to TRBJ2-7; no firm D call. The ends were cut back, 6 bases at V and 3 bases at J, with 15 bases in the middle. CDR3 length equals 14 residues.

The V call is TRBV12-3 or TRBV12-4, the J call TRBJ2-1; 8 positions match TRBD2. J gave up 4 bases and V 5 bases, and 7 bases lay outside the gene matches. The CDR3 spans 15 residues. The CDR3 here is CASSPRGGPYNEQFF. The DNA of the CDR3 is TGTGCCAGCAGTCCCCGGGGGGGACCATACAATGAGCAGTTCTTC.

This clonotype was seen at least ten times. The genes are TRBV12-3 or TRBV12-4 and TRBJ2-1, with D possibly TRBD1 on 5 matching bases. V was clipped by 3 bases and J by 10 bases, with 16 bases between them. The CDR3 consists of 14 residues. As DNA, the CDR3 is TGTGCCAGCAGTTTCTCCTTCATAGCAGGGGAGCAGTTCTTC. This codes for CASSFSFIAGEQFF.

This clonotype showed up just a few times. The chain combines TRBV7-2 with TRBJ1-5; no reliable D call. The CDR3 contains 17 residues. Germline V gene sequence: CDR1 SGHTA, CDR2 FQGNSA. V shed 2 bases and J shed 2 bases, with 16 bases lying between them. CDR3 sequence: CASSLPETGRGNQPQHF. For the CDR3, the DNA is TGTGCCAGCAGCTTACCTGAGACCGGGAGAGGCAATCAGCCCCAGCATTTT.

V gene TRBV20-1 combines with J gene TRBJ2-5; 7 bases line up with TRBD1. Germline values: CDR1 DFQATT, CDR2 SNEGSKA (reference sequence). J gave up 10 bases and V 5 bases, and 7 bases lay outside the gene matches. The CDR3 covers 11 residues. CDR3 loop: CSAPTQGDQYF. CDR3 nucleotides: TGCAGTGCTCCTACGCAGGGGGACCAGTACTTC.

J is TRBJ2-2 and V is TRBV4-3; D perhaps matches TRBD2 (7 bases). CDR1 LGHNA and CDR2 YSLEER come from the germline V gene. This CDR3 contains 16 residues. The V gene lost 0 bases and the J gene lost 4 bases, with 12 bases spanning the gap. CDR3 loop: CASSQDIGGATGELFF. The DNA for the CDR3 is TGCGCCAGCAGCCAAGACATAGGGGGGGCCACCGGGGAGCTGTTTTTT.

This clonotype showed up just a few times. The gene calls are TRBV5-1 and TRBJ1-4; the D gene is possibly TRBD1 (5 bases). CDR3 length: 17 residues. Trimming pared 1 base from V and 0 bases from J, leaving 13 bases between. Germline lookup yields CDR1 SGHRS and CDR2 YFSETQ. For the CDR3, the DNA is TGCGCCAGCAGCTTGACAGGCGCCATTGCAACTAATGAAAAACTGTTTTTT. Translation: CASSLTGAIATNEKLFF.

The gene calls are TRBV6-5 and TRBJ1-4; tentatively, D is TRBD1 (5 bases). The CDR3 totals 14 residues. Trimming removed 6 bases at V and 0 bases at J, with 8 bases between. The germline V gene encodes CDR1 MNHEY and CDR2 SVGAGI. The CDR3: CASSRDATNEKLFF. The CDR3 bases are TGTGCCAGCAGCCGGGACGCAACTAATGAAAAACTGTTTTTT.

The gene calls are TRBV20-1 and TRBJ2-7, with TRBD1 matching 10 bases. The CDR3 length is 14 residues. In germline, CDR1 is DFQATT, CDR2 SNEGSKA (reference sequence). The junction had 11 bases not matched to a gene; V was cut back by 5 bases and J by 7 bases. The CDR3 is CSAQAGTGAWEQYF. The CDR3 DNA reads TGCAGTGCTCAGGCCGGGACAGGGGCCTGGGAGCAGTACTTC.

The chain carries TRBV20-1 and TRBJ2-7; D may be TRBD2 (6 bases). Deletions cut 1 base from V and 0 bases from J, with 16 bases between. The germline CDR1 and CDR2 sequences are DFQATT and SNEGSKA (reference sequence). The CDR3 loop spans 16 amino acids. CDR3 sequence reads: CSARGLGDFNSYEQYF. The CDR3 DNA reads TGCAGTGCTAGAGGATTAGGGGACTTTAACTCCTACGAGCAGTACTTC.

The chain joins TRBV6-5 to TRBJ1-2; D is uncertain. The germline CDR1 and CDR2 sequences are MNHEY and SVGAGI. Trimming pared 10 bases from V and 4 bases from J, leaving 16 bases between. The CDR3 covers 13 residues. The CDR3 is CAITSGGIYGYTF. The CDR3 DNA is TGTGCCATCACCAGTGGTGGTATCTATGGCTACACCTTC.

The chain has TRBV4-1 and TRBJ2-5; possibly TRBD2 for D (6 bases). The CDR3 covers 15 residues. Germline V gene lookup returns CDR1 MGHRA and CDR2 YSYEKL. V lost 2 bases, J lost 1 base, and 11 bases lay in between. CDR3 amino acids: CASSQPRETQETQYF. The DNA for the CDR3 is TGCGCCAGCAGCCAACCCCGGGAGACCCAAGAGACCCAGTACTTC.